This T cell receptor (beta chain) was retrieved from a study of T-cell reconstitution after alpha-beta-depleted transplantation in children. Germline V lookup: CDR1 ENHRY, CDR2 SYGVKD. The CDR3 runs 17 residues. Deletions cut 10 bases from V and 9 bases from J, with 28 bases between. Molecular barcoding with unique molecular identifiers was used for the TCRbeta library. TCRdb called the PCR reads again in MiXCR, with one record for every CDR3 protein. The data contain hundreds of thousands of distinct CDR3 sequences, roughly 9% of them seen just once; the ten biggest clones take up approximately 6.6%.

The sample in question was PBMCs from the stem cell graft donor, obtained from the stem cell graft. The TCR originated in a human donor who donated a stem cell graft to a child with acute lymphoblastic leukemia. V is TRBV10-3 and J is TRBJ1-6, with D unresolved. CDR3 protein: CATGTPRSIIGPSPLHF. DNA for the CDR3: TGTGCCACCGGCACCCCTCGTTCAATTATTGGGCCTTCACCCCTCCACTTT.